This T cell receptor beta chain was obtained from a study of regulatory T cells in long-lasting Graves disease (dated by TCRdb to the early 2020s). Describing the broader study: In the newly diagnosed Graves' disease group, patients had been taking antithyroid drugs for less than 3 months. Peripheral blood TCR sequencing and RNA sequencing compared persistent Graves' disease patients with newly diagnosed Graves' disease patients. The study took place in China and was registered as a clinical trial. A total of about 33 samples underwent TCR sequencing, from some 13 patients with persistent Graves' disease and some 20 patients with newly diagnosed Graves' disease.

This clonotype was seen at least ten times. It has no known antigen specificity. Within one base of it there is no much larger clone, and no base qualities were kept. The time point label, as the study defines it: newly diagnosed GD, antithyroid drugs for less than 3 months. For both TCR sequencing and RNA sequencing, RNA was extracted from PBMCs using TRIzol. Graves' disease was diagnosed according to American Thyroid Association guidelines. Patients were recruited from an endocrinology department in Xi'an, China. From each patient, around 9.3 milliliters of peripheral blood was collected into an EDTA anticoagulant tube. Ficoll Paque Plus density gradient separation was used to isolate PBMCs, and no additional T cell sorting was done. RNA quality was checked with an Agilent 2100 Bioanalyzer and agarose gel, and concentration with a NanoDrop 2000. What the work shows at the level of the full study, not this receptor alone: More public clonotypes were shared among persistent patients (around 2,600) than among newly diagnosed patients (roughly 1,000). TRBV28, TRBJ1-2 and TRBJ2-5 were preferentially used in persistent disease, while TRBV20-1 and TRBJ2-1 were favored in newly diagnosed disease. Sequencing and analysis were restricted to the TCR beta chain. Compared with newly diagnosed patients, patients with persistent Graves' disease had lower TCR Shannon entropy and fewer highly expanded clones, which suggests clonal expansion. Peripheral blood alone was examined, since thyroid tissue, which constituted the primary lesion, could not be accessed. As a limitation, the authors acknowledged that the small sample size may reduce accuracy.

There are 14 amino acids in the CDR3, from cysteine to phenylalanine inclusive. Only the CDR3 region is kept as DNA, spanning 42 bases read in frame from base 1. Trimming removed 5 bases from V and 8 bases from J, leaving 15 bases between the germline ends. The germline V gene supplies CDR1 MNHEY and CDR2 SVGEGT. Receptor amplification or capture employed multiplex PCR. TCRdb names Illumina HiSeq 4000 as the instrument used. iRepertoire HTBI primers and Arm-PCR amplification of CDR3 regions were used to construct TCR beta libraries. PCR products were gel purified before sequencing. As for the authors' bioinformatics: A total of 62 TRBV and 14 TRBJ segments were identified across samples and were used for gene usage analysis of CDR3 amino acid clonotypes. COPE and FqMerger were used to merge filtered high-quality paired reads into contigs. Contigs were aligned with BLAST to IMGT TRBV, TRBD and TRBJ reference genes, and CDR3 was defined per IMGT. Highly expanded clones were defined as clonotypes with a frequency above 0.1%. Repertoire diversity was measured by Shannon entropy, and V-J evenness by the Gini coefficient. A clonotype was considered public if more than one individual shared it. TCRdb's own reprocessing of the public reads used fastp at Q25 and MiXCR and kept productive beta chains. Rows are unified per CDR3 protein, each entry keeping the most common DNA and genes. These V and J calls rely on TCRdb rather than the paper's analysis. Present in this sample are about 420,000 distinct CDR3 sequences, 16% of which were seen just once. The ten largest clones take up 20% to 25% of the sample.

The same data also contributed to another study, on T cells in Graves' hyperthyroidism and ophthalmopathy. As noted in the second study: Stable Graves' hyperthyroidism was defined as the absence of progression to ophthalmopathy over 18 months of follow-up. The hyperthyroidism patients were between 18 and 65 years old and newly diagnosed, with a disease duration of less than 2 months. The study excluded patients with uncontrolled infections, other autoimmune diseases, pregnancy or lactation. Diagnoses relied on clinical symptoms, serum thyroxine and TRAb, thyroid ultrasound and orbital computed tomography. The first round of RT-PCR for the TCR CDR3 was performed with the HTBI primer set and the Qiagen OneStep RT-PCR kit. Most expanded thyroid clonotypes (frequency above 0.001) were also found in blood, which suggests that blood repertoires may mirror thyroid immune responses. A 13 V-J signature model separated ophthalmopathy from stable hyperthyroidism, with around 91% sensitivity and roughly 82% specificity in cross-validation and 80%/75% in testing. In validation, the model predicted progression to ophthalmopathy a median of about 5.9 months before onset, with about 67% sensitivity and around 76% specificity. To identify TCR V-J signatures that set the groups apart, the researchers used a discovery cohort of 90 to 100 patients, made up of under 45 with Graves' ophthalmopathy and some 60 with stable Graves' hyperthyroidism. Whether ophthalmopathy could be predicted prospectively was tested in an independent validation cohort made up of under 20 hyperthyroidism patients plus 17 patients who later progressed to ophthalmopathy. The 100 discovery patients were randomly split 7:3 into training and test sets. In addition, the study compared T-cell repertoires in thyroid tissue and in blood from over 5 Graves' hyperthyroidism patients. After sampling, hyperthyroidism patients received methimazole starting at 30 mg daily, and ophthalmopathy patients received high-dose intravenous methylprednisolone. Libraries were constructed in a second round of multiplex PCR, after which size selection and purification were performed. Libraries were sequenced paired-end with 100 bp reads on an Illumina HiSeq2000. SOAPnuke was used to process the raw data, with reads discarded if the reads contained adapters or uncalled bases, had a mean Phred below 15, or lacked an exact constant-primer or identifier match. High-quality paired reads were merged using COPE v1.2.5, and each unique nucleotide sequence was defined as a clonotype. MiTCR v1.1 was used to align clonotypes to the IMGT TRBV, TRBD and TRBJ reference segments. Only V-J combinations with frequency above 0.0001, covering about 99% of repertoires, were analysed. The TCS score was defined as F50 (clonal expansion) divided by E x V (chaos), with BLOSUM62-based TCRdist calculated between CDR3 peptides within each V-J. Welch's t-statistics and random forest reduced several hundred V-J features to roughly 13, which were used in a naive Bayes classifier (R e1071). No statistical method was used to fix the sample size in advance, and group allocation was not hidden from the investigators. The paper reports TCR Vbeta CDR3 sequencing of approximately 140 peripheral blood samples: approximately 43 ophthalmopathy, under 80 hyperthyroidism and 17 progressor patients.

Recombination connected TRBV6-2 or TRBV6-3 to TRBJ1-4; the D gene lacks a confident call. The sequence derives from a woman in her late teens or twenties with Graves disease. Donor details come from another sample of the same person, matched by shared clones. The sequencing here drew on peripheral blood mononuclear cells (PBMCs), taken at new diagnosis, from a patient treated with antithyroid drugs. In nucleotide form, the sequence is TGTGCCAGCAGTGAAGTCAGGTTAGGAGAAAAACTGTTTTTT. Its translation is CASSEVRLGEKLFF.